The rows below give T cell receptor beta chains drawn from one sample of a study of shared clonotypes between healthy human individuals. This table comes from immunoSEQ multiplex PCR, and its TCRdb copy is limited to in-frame clones, with some not included. This sample has approximately 620,000 clones, with around 97% found just once. What was sequenced was naive CD4+ T cells sorted from blood. The origin of the receptors is a woman aged 25 to 39 in good health. Both conserved end residues are part of each CDR3. The D gene is left open where the match is weak. The listing skips clone size in some rows; elsewhere it reads once, few, many or a size class.

TRBJ2-7 TRBV5-4 TRBD1 . CASSAGQENSYEQYF TGTGCCAGCAGCGCGGGACAGGAGAATAGTTACGAGCAGTACTTC
TRBJ2-1 TRBV28 TRBD1 . CASTTGTGAYNEQFF TGTGCCAGCACCACCGGGACAGGGGCTTACAATGAGCAGTTCTTC
TRBJ2-7 TRBV28 . . CASSLVAIYEQYF TGTGCCAGCAGTTTAGTAGCAATCTACGAGCAGTACTTC
TRBJ2-1 TRBV27 TRBD2 . CASIGERDYPREQFF TGTGCCAGCATTGGCGAACGGGACTACCCTAGGGAGCAGTTCTTC
TRBJ1-5 TRBV2 TRBD1 few CASNRDRAQPQHF TGTGCCAGCAACCGGGACAGGGCTCAGCCCCAGCATTTT
TRBJ2-1 TRBV2 . once CASMGQSEQFF TGTGCCAGCATGGGTCAAAGCGAGCAGTTCTTC
TRBJ2-5 TRBV18 . once CASSPSTEDETQYF TGTGCCAGCTCACCCTCGACGGAGGACGAGACCCAGTACTTC
TRBJ2-5 TRBV10-3 . . CAISKDRQETQYF TGTGCCATCAGTAAGGACCGCCAAGAGACCCAGTACTTC
TRBJ1-1 TRBV18 . . CASSPYSGLQIEAFF TGTGCCAGCTCACCGTATTCCGGACTCCAAATTGAAGCTTTCTTT
TRBJ2-7 TRBV7-2 . . CASSPGIEQYF TGTGCCAGCAGCCCGGGAATCGAGCAGTACTTC
TRBJ1-4 TRBV5-1 TRBD1 once CASKDRGPGNEKLFF TGCGCCAGCAAGGACAGGGGGCCCGGCAATGAAAAACTGTTTTTT
TRBJ1-5 TRBV28 TRBD1 . CASRRDSLLLYSNQPQHF TGTGCCAGCAGGCGGGACAGTCTCCTTCTTTATAGCAATCAGCCCCAGCATTTT
TRBJ1-1 TRBV5-4 . . CASSLVGWRGEAFF TGTGCCAGCAGCTTGGTAGGGTGGAGAGGGGAAGCTTTCTTT
TRBJ2-3 TRBV5-1 TRBD2 . CASSPTGTSGSGADTQYF TGCGCCAGCAGTCCAACCGGGACTAGCGGGAGTGGGGCAGATACGCAGTATTTT
TRBJ2-5 TRBV6-5 TRBD1 . CASSFQGARETQYF TGTGCCAGCAGTTTTCAGGGGGCTAGGGAGACCCAGTACTTC